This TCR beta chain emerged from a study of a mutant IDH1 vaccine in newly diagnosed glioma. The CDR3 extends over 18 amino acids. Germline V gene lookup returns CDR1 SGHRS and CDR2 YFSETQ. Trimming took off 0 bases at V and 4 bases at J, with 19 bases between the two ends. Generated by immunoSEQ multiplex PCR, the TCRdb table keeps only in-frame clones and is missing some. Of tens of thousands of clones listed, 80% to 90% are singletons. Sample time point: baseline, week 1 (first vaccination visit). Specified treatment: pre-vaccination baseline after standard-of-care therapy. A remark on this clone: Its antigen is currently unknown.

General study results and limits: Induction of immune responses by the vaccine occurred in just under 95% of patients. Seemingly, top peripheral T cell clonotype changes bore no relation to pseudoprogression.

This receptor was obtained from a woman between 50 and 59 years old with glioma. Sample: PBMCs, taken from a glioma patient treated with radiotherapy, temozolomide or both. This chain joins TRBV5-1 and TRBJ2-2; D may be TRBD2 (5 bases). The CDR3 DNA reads TGCGCCAGCAGCTTGGCCAGGACGAGGGTGTTGAGCACCGGGGAGCTGTTTTTT. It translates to CASSLARTRVLSTGELFF.